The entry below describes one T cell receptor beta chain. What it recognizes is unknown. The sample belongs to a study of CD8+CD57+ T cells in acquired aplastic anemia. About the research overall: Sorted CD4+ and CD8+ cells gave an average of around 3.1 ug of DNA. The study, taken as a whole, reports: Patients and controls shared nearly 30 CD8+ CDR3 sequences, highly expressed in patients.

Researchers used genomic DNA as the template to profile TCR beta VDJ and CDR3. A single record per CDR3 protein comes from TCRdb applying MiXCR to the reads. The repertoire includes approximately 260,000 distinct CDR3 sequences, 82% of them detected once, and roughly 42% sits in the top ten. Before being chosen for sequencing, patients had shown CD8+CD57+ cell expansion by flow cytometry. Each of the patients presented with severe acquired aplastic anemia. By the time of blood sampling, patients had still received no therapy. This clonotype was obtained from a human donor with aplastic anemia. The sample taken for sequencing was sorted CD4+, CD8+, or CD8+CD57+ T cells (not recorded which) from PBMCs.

CDR3 region: CASSLSGGLREQYV. The CDR3, as DNA: TGTGCCAGCAGCTTGTCGGGGGGCCTTAGGGAGCAGTACGTC. The chain recombines TRBV5-1 with TRBJ2-7; possibly TRBD2 for D (7 bases). This CDR3 spans 14 amino acids. In germline, CDR1 is SGHRS, CDR2 YFSETQ.